The 20 T cell receptor beta chains below come from one sample, sequenced in a study of OX40 agonist ivuxolimab in advanced cancers. Libraries were constructed by the immunoSEQ multiplex PCR assay. The table was pulled from immuneACCESS by TCRdb, which kept in-frame rearrangements only. Such tables lose some clones; where checked, under half of the loss comes from unresolved V genes, and the rest has no known cause. The table for this sample lists around 63,000 clones; 80% to 90% of them were counted only once. The ten biggest clones cover 10% to 12% of the sample. The starting material was CD4+ or CD8+ T cells sorted from blood, obtained in a trial of the OX40 agonist ivuxolimab. These receptors were collected from an adult with an advanced solid tumor such as melanoma, head and neck, liver or kidney cancer.

The chain combines TRBV5-1 with TRBJ2-7, with D hard to call. CDR3 length: 15 amino acids. Deletions cut 0 bases from V and 0 bases from J, with 10 bases between. Germline values: CDR1 SGHRS, CDR2 YFSETQ. This chain's CDR3 is CASSLGLGNSYEQYF. The CDR3 DNA is TGCGCCAGCAGCTTGGGCCTCGGCAACTCCTACGAGCAGTACTTC.

The chain employs TRBV21-1 and TRBJ1-1; the table's D call TRBD1 went unverified against the DNA. TRBV21-1 is shown as a pseudogene. This CDR3 spans 16 amino acids. Written as DNA, the CDR3 is TGTGCCAGCAGCAATTGGACAGGGAGGCGGGACACTGAAGCTTTCTTT. Protein product: CASSNWTGRRDTEAFF.

This chain joins TRBV5-1 and TRBJ2-5; weak D call: TRBD2 (5 bases). Germline lookup yields CDR1 SGHRS and CDR2 YFSETQ. The V end lost 3 bases, the J end lost 2 bases, and 11 bases lay between the germline ends. The CDR3 runs to 14 residues. The CDR3 is CASSSSGLQETQYF. The CDR3 nucleotides are TGCGCCAGCAGCTCCAGCGGACTTCAAGAGACCCAGTACTTC.

About this clone: The same CDR3 can be traced to other DNA sequences in this sample. The CDR3 nucleotides read TGTGCCAGTAGTATGGGACAGGGCACAGATACGCAGTATTTT. Its translation: CASSMGQGTDTQYF. The chain couples TRBV19 to TRBJ2-3, with 8 nucleotides matching TRBD1. Germline V lookup: CDR1 LNHDA, CDR2 SQIVND (reference sequence). The V and J ends lost 3 bases and 1 base, in that order; junction bases with no gene match: 0. The CDR3 spans 14 residues.

V and J are TRBV27 and TRBJ2-1; 8 bases agree with TRBD2. After removal of 1 base from V and 13 bases from J, the junction contained 6 bases not matched to a gene. CDR1 and CDR2 (germline): MNHEY, SMNVEV (reference sequence). This CDR3 is 13 amino acids long. This CDR3 reads CASSLWGGRPQFF. CDR3 nucleotides: TGTGCCAGCAGTTTATGGGGCGGGAGGCCACAGTTCTTC.

The genes are TRBV6-5 and TRBJ1-2; D remains unclear. Germline assignment: CDR1 MNHEY and CDR2 SVGAGI. The CDR3 is 15 residues long. The V end was cut by 3 bases, the J end by 1 base, with 12 bases between. The CDR3: CASSYSPSGNYGYTF. The CDR3 bases are TGTGCCAGCAGTTATTCCCCTTCCGGTAACTATGGCTACACCTTC.

The chain couples TRBV2 to TRBJ2-4; D not certain. The CDR3 has 17 residues. Germline V gives CDR1 SNHLY, CDR2 FYNNEI. V was cut by 7 bases and J by 0 bases, with 19 bases left in between. The CDR3 nucleotides are TGTGCCAGCATCCCTAAGTTTGGAACACTAGCCAAAAACATTCAGTACTTC. Translated, it gives CASIPKFGTLAKNIQYF. The full variable domain, in which reference TRBV2 and TRBJ2-4 provide the parts outside the CDR3, is EPEVTQTPSHQVTQMGQEVILRCVPISNHLYFYWYRQILGQKVEFLVSFYNNEISEKSEIFDDQFSVERPDGSNFTLKIRSTKLEDSAMYFCASIPKFGTLAKNIQYFGAGTRLSVL.

The CDR3: CASSLAFGNTIYF. The DNA of the CDR3 is TGTGCCAGCAGTTTGGCGTTTGGAAACACCATATATTTT. The J gene is TRBJ1-3, the V gene TRBV27; D not certain. The CDR3 runs 13 residues. Trimming stripped 3 bases from V and 3 bases from J, with 6 bases between. Germline loops: CDR1 MNHEY, CDR2 SMNVEV (reference sequence).

The chain joins TRBV18 to TRBJ2-5; 10 bases map to TRBD1. Germline CDR1 reads KGHSH; CDR2 reads LQKENI. The junction had 2 bases not matched to a gene; V was cut back by 3 bases and J by 1 base. The CDR3 is 15 amino acids. Here the CDR3 DNA reads TGTGCCAGCTCACCCCGGACAGGGGGCCAAGAGACCCAGTACTTC. Its protein is CASSPRTGGQETQYF.

Details on this clone: An end of the junction differs from the germline gene, which may be a read error. This chain uses TRBV7-9 with TRBJ2-7, with TRBD2 as a possible D gene (6 bases). CDR1 SEHNR and CDR2 FQNEAQ come from the germline V gene (reference sequence). CDR3 length: 14 residues. The CDR3: CASSLRTGTPPPTF. The CDR3 DNA reads as TGTGCCAGCAGCCTCCGAACCGGGACTCCTCCTCCCACCTTC.

The chain recombines TRBV19 with TRBJ1-5, with D uncertain. V was shortened by 5 bases and J by 4 bases, with 12 bases between the two germline ends. Germline assignment: CDR1 LNHDA and CDR2 SQIVND (reference sequence). The CDR3 covers 14 residues. In nucleotides, the CDR3 is TGTGCCAGTAGTCGAGTTGGGATTAATCAGCCCCAGCATTTT. This translates into CASSRVGINQPQHF.

The chain couples TRBV4-1 to TRBJ2-7; D not certain. Deletions cut 4 bases from V and 1 base from J, with 14 bases between. Per germline, CDR1 MGHRA and CDR2 YSYEKL. This CDR3 spans 15 amino acids. As DNA, the CDR3 is TGCGCCAGCAGCCTTAGAGGCGGAACTTCCTACGAGCAGTACTTC. Amino acids: CASSLRGGTSYEQYF.

This clone was seen only once. The chain carries TRBV12-5 and TRBJ2-3; D gene uncertain. CDR3 length: 12 amino acids. Per the germline V gene, CDR1 is LGHNT and CDR2 is FRNRAP. V lost 5 bases and J 4 bases, leaving 7 bases between the germline ends. This CDR3 reads CASGPSSDTQYF. CDR3 nucleotides: TGTGCTAGTGGTCCATCTTCAGATACGCAGTATTTT.

V is TRBV7-3 and J is TRBJ1-3, with D possibly being TRBD1 (5 bases). With 5 bases removed from V and 2 bases from J, the gap between germline ends came to 10 bases. The germline V gene has CDR1 SGHTA and CDR2 FQGTGA. The CDR3 consists of 14 residues. The CDR3 nucleotides read TGTGCCAGCAGCCCAGGGAATACTGGAAACACCATATATTTT. It is translated as CASSPGNTGNTIYF.

The chain uses TRBV4-1 and TRBJ1-1, with 9 bases fitting TRBD1. V trimming: 6 bases; J trimming: 5 bases; junction bases outside the gene matches: 13. The CDR3 is 16 residues long. Germline CDR1 and CDR2: MGHRA and YSYEKL. The CDR3 reads CASSNTRDRALTEAFF. The CDR3 DNA is TGCGCCAGCAGTAACACACGGGACAGGGCTTTGACTGAAGCTTTCTTT.

The rearrangement links TRBV5-4 to TRBJ2-2; 7 bases agree with TRBD1. J gave up 4 bases and V 4 bases, and 10 bases lay outside the gene matches. Germline V gene sequence: CDR1 SGHNT, CDR2 YYREEE (reference sequence). The CDR3 loop spans 16 amino acids. The CDR3 sequence is CASSPGSGGGTGELFF. In DNA, the CDR3 is TGTGCCAGCAGCCCGGGTTCAGGGGGTGGCACCGGGGAGCTGTTTTTT.

The chain is built from TRBV6-5 and TRBJ2-5, with 10 bases matching TRBD1. Germline V gene data show CDR1 as MNHEY and CDR2 as SVGAGI. The CDR3 sequence is 16 residues long. J lost 4 bases, V lost 0 bases, and 5 bases had no gene match. DNA for the CDR3: TGTGCCAGCAGTTACTCGACCGGGACAGGGGTAGAGACCCAGTACTTC. Translating gives CASSYSTGTGVETQYF.

The chain's CDR3 is CASSEAAATNEKLFF. CDR3 sequence (DNA): TGTGCCAGCAGTGAAGCGGCAGCAACTAATGAAAAACTGTTTTTT. This chain uses TRBV6-1 with TRBJ1-4; D call uncertain. Trimming left V 0 bases short and J 0 bases short, with 5 bases between. This CDR3 spans 15 amino acids. Germline lookup yields CDR1 MNHNS and CDR2 SASEGT.

The J gene is TRBJ1-2, the V gene TRBV5-6, with a weak D call TRBD1 (6 bases). Trimming removed 1 base at V and 1 base at J, with 11 bases between. The CDR3 runs 15 residues. CDR1 is SGHDT, CDR2 YYEEEE, per germline. The CDR3 DNA sequence: TGTGCCAGCAGCTTGCTCCACAGGGATAACTATGGCTACACCTTC. Residues: CASSLLHRDNYGYTF. The whole variable domain, remainder taken from reference TRBV5-6 and TRBJ1-2, is DAGVTQSPTHLIKTRGQQVTLRCSPKSGHDTVSWYQQALGQGPQFIFQYYEEEERQRGNFPDRFSGHQFPNYSSELNVNALLLGDSALYLCASSLLHRDNYGYTFGSGTRLTVV.

In DNA, the CDR3 is TGTGCCAGCAGCGGAGAGACTAGCGGGATTTCTGGGGCCAACGTCCTGACTTTC. Residues: CASSGETSGISGANVLTF. The V call is TRBV4-2, the J call TRBJ2-6, with 11 bases identical to TRBD2. Per the germline V gene, CDR1 is LGHNA and CDR2 is YNFKEQ. CDR3 length: 18 residues. Trimming took 5 bases from V and 1 from J; bases not matched to a gene: 7.